The clone carrying this TCR beta chain appeared a few times. Criteria for exclusion of patients were uncontrolled infection, other autoimmune disease, pregnancy or lactation. Amplification yielded TCR beta CDR3 regions, with RNA transcripts as the source. The HTBI primer set served for first-round RT-PCR of the TCR CDR3. MiXCR was run by TCRdb on the multiplex PCR reads, yielding one entry per CDR3 protein. This sample yields about 620,000 distinct CDR3 sequences, of which 15% to 20% are seen a single time; less than 4.5% belongs to the top ten. The data were taken from a study of T cells in Graves' hyperthyroidism and ophthalmopathy. Unmatched junction bases numbered 15, after V lost 3 bases and J lost 7 bases. CDR1 is DFQATT, CDR2 SNEGSKA, per germline (reference sequence). The CDR3 covers 15 residues.

The rearrangement joins TRBV20-1 to TRBJ2-7, with TRBD2 identical over 7 bases. The clonotype originates from a woman aged 25 to 39 with Graves' hyperthyroidism. Sequencing was done on a sample of blood. The CDR3 reads CSARAGEFWDVEQYF. CDR3 bases: TGCAGTGCTAGGGCGGGGGAGTTCTGGGACGTGGAGCAGTACTTC.